These 25 T cell receptor beta chains were all obtained from the same sample, sequenced in a study of CD8+CD57+ T cells in acquired aplastic anemia (dated by TCRdb to about 2018). Sequenced using an Illumina HiSeq 2000. Profiling of TCR beta VDJ combinations and CDR3 sequences used genomic DNA as the template. TCRdb redid the processing of the public reads, applying fastp at Q25 and MiXCR, and retained in-frame beta chains. For every CDR3 protein sequence, its rows merge into one entry that carries the most common genes and DNA. In this sample the table shows hundreds of thousands of distinct CDR3 sequences, roughly 34% of which occur a single time. 0.82% of the sample is held by the ten biggest clonotypes. The patients picked for sequencing were ones in whom flow cytometry had shown an expansion of CD8+CD57+ cells. The sequenced sample consisted of sorted CD4+, CD8+, or CD8+CD57+ T cells (not recorded which) from PBMCs. Source of these receptors: a human donor with aplastic anemia.

This clonotype has a count of ten or more. V gene TRBV11-3 combines with J gene TRBJ2-4; possible D gene TRBD1, 5 bases. Germline V gene lookup returns CDR1 SGHNT and CDR2 YENEEA. V lost 1 base and J lost 9, with 13 bases in between. The CDR3 consists of 14 residues. The CDR3 coding sequence is TGTGCCAGCAGCTTAGGCACAGGCGGTGGCATTCAGTACTTC. Residues: CASSLGTGGGIQYF. Variable domain in full (rest from reference TRBV11-3 and TRBJ2-4): EAGVVQSPRYKIIEKKQPVAFWCNPISGHNTLYWYLQNLGQGPELLIRYENEEAVDDSQLPKDRFSAERLKGVDSTLKIQPAELGDSAVYLCASSLGTGGGIQYFGAGTRLSVL.

V gene TRBV19 combines with J gene TRBJ2-3, with D possibly called TRBD1 or TRBD2 (7 bases each). Trimming left V 1 base short and J 1 base short, with 15 bases between. CDR3 size: 17 residues. Germline CDR1 LNHDA, CDR2 SQIVND (reference sequence). The CDR3 bases are TGTGCCAGTAGTATAGCAGGGGGGGCAGGGGGCACAGATACGCAGTATTTT. This codes for CASSIAGGAGGTDTQYF.

This clonotype was counted many times. The genes are TRBV7-2 and TRBJ2-3, with D perhaps TRBD1 or TRBD2 (6 bases each). The ends were cut back, 0 bases at V and 0 bases at J, with 7 bases in the middle. The CDR3 is 15 amino acids. The germline gives CDR1 SGHTA, CDR2 FQGNSA. CDR3 in amino acids: CASSLAGGSTDTQYF. Written as DNA, the CDR3 is TGTGCCAGCAGCTTAGCGGGGGGCAGCACAGATACGCAGTATTTT. Together with reference TRBV7-2 and TRBJ2-3, the CDR3 gives the full variable domain: GAGVSQSPSNKVTEKGKDVELRCDPISGHTALYWYRQSLGQGLEFLIYFQGNSAPDKSGLPSDRFSAERTGGSVSTLTIQRTQQEDSAVYLCASSLAGGSTDTQYFGPGTRLTVL.

The CDR3 DNA is TGTGCCAGCAGCCCCCCGGACAGGGTTAGAAATGAGCAGTTCTTC. It codes for CASSPPDRVRNEQFF. The chain uses TRBV7-9 and TRBJ2-1; 8 bases align to TRBD1. CDR1 is SEHNR, CDR2 FQNEAQ, per germline (reference sequence). J was trimmed by 7 bases and V by 5 bases; bases with no gene match: 10. The CDR3 is 15 amino acids. The whole variable domain, remainder taken from reference TRBV7-9 and TRBJ2-1, is DTGVSQNPRHKITKRGQNVTFRCDPISEHNRLYWYRQTLGQGPEFLTYFQNEAQLEKSRLLSDRFSAERPKGSFSTLEIQRTEQGDSAMYLCASSPPDRVRNEQFFGPGTRLTVL.

Concerning this clonotype itself: Since a much larger clone is just one base distant, this may be a read error. The rearrangement joins TRBV20-1 to TRBJ1-6; D may be TRBD1 (6 bases). Germline CDR1 is DFQATT and CDR2 is SNEGSKA (reference sequence). CDR3 length equals 13 residues. DNA for the CDR3: TGCAGTGCTAGAGATCTAGGGGGGTCACTCCTCCACTTT. Translation gives CSARDLGGSLLHF.

For this clonotype: A single base separates this from a much larger clone, so it may be a read error. This chain joins TRBV7-2 and TRBJ2-7, with D possibly being TRBD1 (6 bases). The CDR3 spans 14 residues. The V and J ends lost 0 bases and 4 bases respectively, with 10 bases between them. Germline V lookup: CDR1 SGHTA, CDR2 FQGNSA. The DNA of the CDR3 is TGTGCCAGCAGCTTAGCACCCACAGGGTACGAGCAGTACTTC. Protein sequence: CASSLAPTGYEQYF.

Note on this clonotype: A read error may explain this, as a much larger clone is one base away. The CDR3 region is CSVHRPGARETQYF. The CDR3 bases are TGCAGCGTTCACAGGCCGGGGGCCCGAGAGACCCAGTACTTC. This sequence joins TRBV29-1 and TRBJ2-5, with D possibly called TRBD1 or TRBD2 (6 bases each). The germline CDR1 and CDR2 sequences are SQVTM and ANQGSEA. V lost 5 bases, J lost 4 bases, and 17 bases lay in between. This CDR3 spans 14 amino acids.

Only a few counts were recorded for this clonotype. At one end, the junction sequence differs from germline, possibly due to a read error. This rearrangement joins TRBV10-3 to TRBJ2-1; a possible D gene is TRBD2 (6 bases). Germline assignment: CDR1 ENHRY and CDR2 SYGVKD. The CDR3 loop spans 13 amino acids. CDR3 region: CASSEFKRRELVF. CDR3 coding DNA: TGTGCCAGCAGTGAATTCAAGCGACGGGAGTTGGTCTTC.

The chain couples TRBV25-1 to TRBJ2-3, with 13 bases aligning to TRBD2. Germline CDR1 is MGHDK and CDR2 is SYGVNS. This CDR3 region has 18 residues. Unmatched junction bases numbered 11, after V lost 4 bases and J lost 4 bases. The DNA for the CDR3 is TGTGCCAGCAGTGGACCAGGCACCGGACTAGCGGGAGCAGATACGCAGTATTTT. This encodes CASSGPGTGLAGADTQYF.

This clonotype showed up just a few times. The chain employs TRBV7-6 and TRBJ2-3; D unresolved. The CDR3 extends over 12 amino acids. CDR1 is SGHVS, CDR2 FNYEAQ, per germline. V was trimmed by 4 bases and J by 6 bases, leaving 8 bases between them. CDR3 sequence (DNA): TGTGCCAGCAGCTCACAAGTGGATACGCAGTATTTT. As protein: CASSSQVDTQYF.

The gene calls are TRBV30 and TRBJ1-5; D is unclear. Germline loops: CDR1 GTSNPN, CDR2 SVGIG (reference sequence). Trimming cost V 0 bases and J 6 bases, with 15 bases left between them. This CDR3 is built from 15 residues. The CDR3 here is CAWSVRERLSQPQHF. The CDR3 DNA reads as TGTGCCTGGAGTGTACGAGAGCGGCTCTCTCAGCCCCAGCATTTT.

This clonotype was detected ten times or more. The chain combines TRBV20-1 with TRBJ2-5; D gene unclear. Germline V gives CDR1 DFQATT, CDR2 SNEGSKA (reference sequence). The CDR3 has 13 amino acids. V lost 6 bases and J 1 base, leaving 12 bases between the germline ends. The CDR3 here is CSATYTVQETQYF. CDR3 in DNA: TGCAGTGCGACCTACACAGTCCAAGAGACCCAGTACTTC.

This clonotype was seen ten or more times. This rearrangement joins TRBV20-1 to TRBJ1-2; D is possibly TRBD1 (5 bases). Trimming stripped 6 bases from V and 3 bases from J, with 17 bases between. The CDR3 runs to 14 residues. Germline V lookup: CDR1 DFQATT, CDR2 SNEGSKA (reference sequence). CDR3 residues: CSAIEEGRDYGYTF. The CDR3 DNA follows: TGCAGTGCCATAGAGGAGGGGCGCGACTATGGCTACACCTTC.

This sequence joins TRBV20-1 and TRBJ1-1; TRBD1 is a possible D gene (6 bases). This CDR3 is built from 14 residues. In germline, CDR1 is DFQATT, CDR2 SNEGSKA (reference sequence). Trimming took off 2 bases at V and 4 bases at J, with 14 bases between the two ends. In DNA form, the CDR3 reads TGCAGTGCTAGAAAAACAGGGTACGCCACTGAAGCTTTCTTT. Translated, it gives CSARKTGYATEAFF.

The chain recombines TRBV13 with TRBJ1-1; D unresolved. CDR3 size: 15 residues. Looked up from germline, CDR1 is PRHDT and CDR2 is FYEKMQ (reference sequence). Deletions cut 1 base from V and 1 base from J, with 10 bases between. CDR3 in DNA: TGTGCCAGCAGCTTAGATCCAGGCAGGAACACTGAAGCTTTCTTT. Its protein product is CASSLDPGRNTEAFF.

This clonotype was counted at least ten times. J is TRBJ1-1 and V is TRBV25-1, with D possibly matching TRBD1 (5 bases). Germline V gene sequence: CDR1 MGHDK, CDR2 SYGVNS. CDR3 length: 13 residues. Trimming removed 2 bases from V and 11 bases from J, with 15 bases in between. Here the CDR3 DNA reads TGTGCCAGCAGTGAACCCCAGGGTACTGTGGCTTTCTTT. Its protein product is CASSEPQGTVAFF.

V gene TRBV5-4 combines with J gene TRBJ1-2; D remains unclear. Germline V gives CDR1 SGHNT, CDR2 YYREEE (reference sequence). The CDR3 contains 12 residues. Trimming removed 2 bases at V and 6 bases at J, with 8 bases between. The DNA of the CDR3 is TGTGCCAGCAGCTTCAACAGAAATGGCTACACCTTC. This codes for CASSFNRNGYTF.

The CDR3 nucleotides read TGCGCCAGCAGCTTGATTTCTCCTCGGGCCCTGATAGATACGCAGTATTTT. Translated, it gives CASSLISPRALIDTQYF. V gene TRBV5-1 combines with J gene TRBJ2-3; D gene ambiguous. The CDR3 consists of 17 residues. Germline V gene data show CDR1 as SGHRS and CDR2 as YFSETQ. V was clipped by 1 base and J by 5 bases, with 20 bases between them. The full variable domain, with the rest looked up from reference TRBV5-1 and TRBJ2-3, is KAGVTQTPRYLIKTRGQQVTLSCSPISGHRSVSWYQQTPGQGLQFLFEYFSETQRNKGNFPGRFSGRQFSNSRSEMNVSTLELGDSALYLCASSLISPRALIDTQYFGPGTRLTVL.

This clonotype was counted ten times or more. The CDR3, as DNA: TGTGCCATCAGTGAGTGGGCTGTAGATACGCAGTATTTT. This sequence encodes CAISEWAVDTQYF. V gene TRBV10-3 combines with J gene TRBJ2-3, with no clear D. Germline V gives CDR1 ENHRY, CDR2 SYGVKD. CDR3 length: 13 amino acids. Trimming took 1 base from V and 5 from J, leaving 7 bases between them.

This clonotype was observed a handful of times. The chain employs TRBV9 and TRBJ2-7, with D uncertain. The CDR3 totals 15 residues. With 0 bases removed from V and 0 bases from J, the gap between germline ends came to 10 bases. Looked up from germline, CDR1 is SGDLS and CDR2 is YYNGEE. The CDR3 loop reads CASSVGERSSYEQYF. CDR3 DNA: TGTGCCAGCAGCGTAGGCGAGCGCTCCTCCTACGAGCAGTACTTC.

This clonotype showed up many times. CDR3 sequence (DNA): TGTGCCAGCAGCTCATCTTCCGGGGCAAGCTCCTACGAGCAGTACTTC. It yields the protein CASSSSSGASSYEQYF. The V and J genes are TRBV7-2 and TRBJ2-7, with D perhaps matching TRBD1 or TRBD2 (5 bases each). The CDR3 runs to 16 residues. Between the trimmed V and J ends, which lost 4 bases and 0 bases, there was a span of 16 bases. CDR1 and CDR2 (germline): SGHTA, FQGNSA.

This clonotype was counted at least ten times. The chain recombines TRBV2 with TRBJ2-7; either TRBD1 or TRBD2 may supply D (6 bases each). CDR1 SNHLY and CDR2 FYNNEI come from the germline V gene. The CDR3 loop spans 14 amino acids. V shed 2 bases and J shed 3 bases, with 11 bases lying between them. CDR3 nucleotides: TGTGCCAGCAGTGAATCGGGGGCTGGCTACGAGCAGTACTTC. Translated: CASSESGAGYEQYF.

This clonotype was counted ten times or more. The genes are TRBV24-1 and TRBJ1-1, with D possibly being TRBD1 (6 bases). Germline V gene sequence: CDR1 KGHDR, CDR2 SFDVKD. The CDR3 spans 13 residues. Trimming removed 9 bases at V and 2 bases at J, with 12 bases between. CDR3 coding DNA: TGTGCCACCCGGCGGACAGCAAACACTGAAGCTTTCTTT. Protein: CATRRTANTEAFF.

The chain employs TRBV10-3 and TRBJ1-3; the match to TRBD1 covers 9 bases. The CDR3 length is 15 residues. Germline lookup yields CDR1 ENHRY and CDR2 SYGVKD. V lost 3 bases and J lost 4; bases outside the gene matches: 4. In DNA, the CDR3 is TGTGCCATCAGTGACCGGACAGGGGAGGGAAACACCATATATTTT. It specifies CAISDRTGEGNTIYF.

This clonotype was detected ten times or more. This chain connects TRBV20-1 to TRBJ1-5; the match to TRBD1 covers 8 bases. Trimming removed 0 bases from V and 6 bases from J; junction bases left unmatched: 7. The germline V gene encodes CDR1 DFQATT and CDR2 SNEGSKA (reference sequence). The CDR3 is 15 amino acids. CDR3 bases: TGCAGTGCTAGAGATGACAGGGGCTTGGGTCAGCCCCAGCATTTT. Its protein product is CSARDDRGLGQPQHF.